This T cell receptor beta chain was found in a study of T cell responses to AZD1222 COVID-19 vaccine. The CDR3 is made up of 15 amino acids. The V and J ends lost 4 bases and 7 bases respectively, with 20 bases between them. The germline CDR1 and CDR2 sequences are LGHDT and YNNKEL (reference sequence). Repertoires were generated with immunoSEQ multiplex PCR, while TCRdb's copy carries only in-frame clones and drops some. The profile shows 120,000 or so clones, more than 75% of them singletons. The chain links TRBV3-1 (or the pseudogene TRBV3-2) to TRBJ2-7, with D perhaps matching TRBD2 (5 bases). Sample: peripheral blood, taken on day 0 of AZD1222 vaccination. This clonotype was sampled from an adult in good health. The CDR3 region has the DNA TGTGCCAGCAGCCCCCCGAGGGCAGCCCGCGGTGAGCAGTACTTC. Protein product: CASSPPRAARGEQYF.